This note documents a single TCR beta chain sequence. These data originate in a study of control samples from healthy donors and cancer patients. Libraries were prepared by immunoSEQ multiplex PCR; TCRdb keeps only in-frame clonotypes and omits some of them. The data hold about 85,000 clones, with about nine tenths observed a single time. The sequence was collected from a woman younger than 35 in good health. The sequenced material came from blood.

The CDR3: CASSIDLSGGVGANYGYTF. Here the CDR3 DNA reads TGTGCCAGTAGTATAGATCTATCTGGCGGGGTGGGAGCTAACTATGGCTACACCTTC. The chain combines TRBV19 with TRBJ1-2; D uncertain. CDR1 and CDR2 (germline): LNHDA, SQIVND (reference sequence). There are 19 residues in the CDR3. Trimming cost V 0 bases and J 0 bases, with 20 bases left between them.